Below, 24 T cell receptor beta chains from the same sample are listed, as sequenced in a study of CD4 T cells in relation to SARS-CoV-2 and coronaviruses. CD4+ T cells from unexposed donors were obtained before the COVID-19 pandemic (2011-2018). The repertoire was sequenced with immunoSEQ multiplex PCR; TCRdb's copy has only in-frame clones and lacks some. The sample carries some 70,000 clones, 85% to 95% recorded once. Sequenced sample: naive CD4+ T cells from PBMCs. Documented subset: naive CD4+ T cells isolated by negative enrichment. Source of these receptors: a human donor in good health.

The chain combines TRBV3-1 (or the pseudogene TRBV3-2) with TRBJ2-6, with D perhaps matching TRBD1 (6 bases). This CDR3 contains 15 residues. Trimming took off 4 bases at V and 3 bases at J, with 10 bases between the two ends. Looked up from germline, CDR1 is LGHDT and CDR2 is YNNKEL (reference sequence). CDR3 in DNA: TGTGCCAGCAGCCCCCAGGGGCTTGGGGCCAACGTCCTGACTTTC. It specifies CASSPQGLGANVLTF.

The V gene is TRBV3-1 (or the pseudogene TRBV3-2), the J gene TRBJ2-7; 9 bases line up with TRBD1. The junction had 7 bases not matched to a gene; V was cut back by 4 bases and J by 6 bases. Germline V CDR1 and CDR2: LGHDT, YNNKEL (reference sequence). CDR3 size: 14 residues. Here the CDR3 DNA reads TGTGCCAGCAGCCTAAGGGACAGGGAGGGCGAGCAGTACTTC. Translation: CASSLRDREGEQYF.

This clone has more than one count but fewer than ten. The chain employs TRBV10-3 and TRBJ2-3, with D perhaps matching TRBD1 or TRBD2 (7 bases each). Trimming cost V 6 bases and J 1 base, with 17 bases left between them. The germline V gene encodes CDR1 ENHRY and CDR2 SYGVKD. The CDR3 loop spans 16 amino acids. The CDR3 is CAIRGQGGKGTDTQYF. DNA for the CDR3: TGTGCCATCAGAGGGCAGGGGGGGAAAGGCACAGATACGCAGTATTTT.

This chain uses TRBV7-9 with TRBJ2-1; D remains unclear. This CDR3 region has 13 residues. Per the germline V gene, CDR1 is SEHNR and CDR2 is FQNEAQ (reference sequence). Trimming took 5 bases from V and 7 from J, leaving 12 bases between them. This chain's CDR3 is CASSNSTRNEQFF. The CDR3 bases are TGTGCCAGCAGCAACTCGACCCGTAATGAGCAGTTCTTC.

This chain connects TRBV29-1 to TRBJ2-1; D gene unclear. CDR3 length: 12 amino acids. Germline CDR1 SQVTM, CDR2 ANQGSEA. V lost 8 bases, J lost 8 bases, and 16 bases lay in between. CDR3 bases: TGCAGCTCCCTGACCCCGAGCGATGAGCAGTTCTTC. Protein: CSSLTPSDEQFF.

The rearrangement links TRBV5-1 to TRBJ2-2, with D possibly TRBD2 on 7 matching bases. The CDR3 spans 16 residues. Germline V CDR1 and CDR2: SGHRS, YFSETQ. The V and J ends lost 4 bases and 4 bases respectively, with 17 bases between them. The CDR3 reads CASSQPRGGGTGELFF. For the CDR3, the DNA is TGCGCCAGCAGCCAACCCCGCGGGGGCGGCACCGGGGAGCTGTTTTTT.

The V gene is TRBV24-1, the J gene TRBJ2-2; D assignment may be TRBD1 or TRBD2 (5 bases each). There are 17 residues in the CDR3. Trimming stripped 1 base from V and 3 bases from J, with 14 bases between. Germline assignment: CDR1 KGHDR and CDR2 SFDVKD. CDR3: CATSDFKRGRDTGELFF. The CDR3 DNA follows: TGTGCCACCAGTGATTTTAAGAGGGGTCGGGACACCGGGGAGCTGTTTTTT.

The rearrangement links TRBV7-9 to TRBJ1-1, with D uncertain. Germline CDR1 reads SEHNR; CDR2 reads FQNEAQ (reference sequence). V dropped 1 base and J dropped 1 base, with 13 bases sitting between them. This CDR3 is built from 16 residues. The CDR3 protein is CASSLEAGRANTEAFF. CDR3 coding DNA: TGTGCCAGCAGCTTAGAGGCGGGTAGGGCGAACACTGAAGCTTTCTTT. Complete variable domain (other parts from reference TRBV7-9 and TRBJ1-1): DTGVSQNPRHKITKRGQNVTFRCDPISEHNRLYWYRQTLGQGPEFLTYFQNEAQLEKSRLLSDRFSAERPKGSFSTLEIQRTEQGDSAMYLCASSLEAGRANTEAFFGQGTRLTVV.

J is TRBJ2-7 and V is TRBV30; D is unresolved. Germline loops: CDR1 GTSNPN, CDR2 SVGIG (reference sequence). CDR3 length: 12 residues. With 0 bases removed from V and 7 bases from J, the gap between germline ends came to 10 bases. DNA of the CDR3: TGTGCCTGGAGTGTATCCCCTGGGGAGCAGTACTTC. Amino acids: CAWSVSPGEQYF.

This chain uses TRBV28 with TRBJ1-4; 11 bases are shared with TRBD1. The CDR3 loop spans 15 amino acids. The ends lost 6 bases at V and 3 bases at J; junction bases unmatched: 3. The germline V gene has CDR1 MDHEN and CDR2 SYDVKM. The CDR3 DNA follows: TGTGCCAGCAGCGGACAGGGGGCACCTAATGAAAAACTGTTTTTT. This gives the protein CASSGQGAPNEKLFF. Looking up the rest from reference TRBV28 and TRBJ1-4 gives the full variable domain: DVKVTQSSRYLVKRTGEKVFLECVQDMDHENMFWYRQDPGLGLRLIYFSYDVKMKEKGDIPEGYSVSREKKERFSLILESASTNQTSMYLCASSGQGAPNEKLFFGSGTQLSVL.

The genes are TRBV27 and TRBJ2-5; 12 nucleotides agree with TRBD2. V lost 1 base, J lost 1 base, and 1 base stayed unmatched. Germline V gene data show CDR1 as MNHEY and CDR2 as SMNVEV (reference sequence). The CDR3 is made up of 16 amino acids. DNA for the CDR3: TGTGCCAGCAGTTTATTGACTAGCGGGGGCCAAGAGACCCAGTACTTC. Amino acid sequence: CASSLLTSGGQETQYF.

The V and J genes are TRBV5-1 and TRBJ1-1, with a possible D match to TRBD1 (6 bases). The CDR3 is 15 amino acids. V was trimmed by 4 bases and J by 1 base, leaving 14 bases between them. Germline loops: CDR1 SGHRS, CDR2 YFSETQ. The CDR3 DNA sequence: TGCGCCAGCAGCGCGGGGGGGGCAGGGAACACTGAAGCTTTCTTT. It is translated as CASSAGGAGNTEAFF.

The chain has TRBV5-1 and TRBJ2-1; TRBD2 agrees at 9 bases. Germline CDR1 SGHRS, CDR2 YFSETQ. The ends lost 5 bases at V and 7 bases at J; junction bases unmatched: 10. CDR3 length: 15 amino acids. The CDR3 reads CASRASGLAINEQFF. CDR3 nucleotides: TGCGCCAGCAGAGCGTCGGGACTAGCTATAAATGAGCAGTTCTTC.

V and J are TRBV29-1 and TRBJ2-3, with D tentatively TRBD1 (8 bases). This CDR3 has 13 amino acids. The germline gives CDR1 SQVTM, CDR2 ANQGSEA. V was trimmed by 5 bases and J by 5 bases, leaving 14 bases between them. This chain's CDR3 is CSVRQGRGDTQYF. The DNA for the CDR3 is TGCAGCGTTAGACAGGGGAGGGGAGATACGCAGTATTTT.

The chain recombines TRBV12-3 or TRBV12-4 with TRBJ1-5, with D tentatively TRBD1 (5 bases). The CDR3 is made up of 13 amino acids. The V and J ends lost 4 bases and 4 bases respectively, with 8 bases between them. The CDR3 region is CASSSDRNQPQHF. The CDR3 DNA reads as TGTGCCAGCAGTTCCGACAGAAATCAGCCCCAGCATTTT.

The V gene is TRBV7-2, the J gene TRBJ2-3; D is ambiguous. From germline, CDR1 is SGHTA and CDR2 FQGNSA. The ends were cut back, 1 base at V and 4 bases at J, with 6 bases in the middle. The CDR3 is made up of 13 amino acids. CDR3 loop: CASSLVGADTQYF. CDR3 nucleotides: TGTGCCAGCAGCTTAGTGGGTGCAGATACGCAGTATTTT.

This chain joins TRBV7-9 and TRBJ2-1; 11 bases line up with TRBD2. With 5 bases clipped from V and 9 bases from J, the junction kept 12 bases outside the gene matches. CDR3 length equals 16 residues. Per germline, CDR1 SEHNR and CDR2 FQNEAQ (reference sequence). The CDR3 is CASSAPGLAAVGEQFF. In nucleotides, the CDR3 is TGTGCCAGCAGCGCCCCGGGACTAGCGGCTGTTGGTGAGCAGTTCTTC.

This clone has a single count. This rearrangement joins TRBV6-5 to TRBJ1-1, with no clear D. Germline CDR1 and CDR2: MNHEY and SVGAGI. V gave up 8 bases and J gave up 3 bases, with 16 bases separating them. This CDR3 contains 14 residues. The CDR3 sequence: CASGRSQAYTEAFF. CDR3 sequence (DNA): TGTGCCAGCGGCCGGTCTCAGGCTTACACTGAAGCTTTCTTT.

The chain uses TRBV30 and TRBJ2-2; possibly TRBD1 for D (7 bases). The CDR3 is made up of 15 amino acids. CDR1 GTSNPN and CDR2 SVGIG come from the germline V gene (reference sequence). Trimming left V 1 base short and J 3 bases short, with 12 bases between. The CDR3 DNA is TGTGCCTGGAGTGAAGTCAGGGGGGACACCGGGGAGCTGTTTTTT. The encoded protein is CAWSEVRGDTGELFF.

This clone has just one count. The chain couples TRBV2 to TRBJ1-2; 8 bases are a match to TRBD1. The CDR3 has 12 amino acids. The V gene's germline CDR1 is SNHLY and CDR2 FYNNEI. With 8 bases clipped from V and 7 bases from J, the junction kept 6 bases outside the gene matches. CDR3 protein: CASDRGKIGYTF. CDR3 DNA sequence: TGTGCCAGCGACAGGGGAAAGATTGGCTACACCTTC.

This clone was seen more than once but under ten times. The chain employs TRBV7-9 and TRBJ2-2; 7 bases match TRBD2. There are 14 residues in the CDR3. Germline V gene lookup returns CDR1 SEHNR and CDR2 FQNEAQ (reference sequence). The trim removed 5 bases at V and 4 bases at J, leaving 4 bases unmatched. In nucleotides, the CDR3 is TGTGCCAGCAGCCCCTGGGAGGGCACCGGGGAGCTGTTTTTT. As protein: CASSPWEGTGELFF.

The J gene is TRBJ2-1, the V gene TRBV5-1; no firm D call. The CDR3 length is 13 residues. V shed 0 bases and J shed 3 bases, with 4 bases lying between them. Germline V gene sequence: CDR1 SGHRS, CDR2 YFSETQ. DNA for the CDR3: TGCGCCAGCAGCTTGGGAAACTACAATGAGCAGTTCTTC. It codes for CASSLGNYNEQFF.

This chain connects TRBV5-5 to TRBJ2-5; the D call may be TRBD1 or TRBD2 (5 bases each). Per germline, CDR1 SGHKS and CDR2 YYEKEE (reference sequence). The CDR3 loop spans 15 amino acids. Trimming pared 0 bases from V and 1 base from J, leaving 10 bases between. CDR3 protein: CASSLEVGGQETQYF. The CDR3 bases are TGTGCCAGCAGCTTGGAGGTTGGGGGCCAAGAGACCCAGTACTTC.

This sequence joins TRBV9 and TRBJ2-3; no definite D call. V shed 4 bases and J shed 3 bases, with 9 bases lying between them. The CDR3 sequence is 13 residues long. The germline CDR1 and CDR2 sequences are SGDLS and YYNGEE. CDR3 nucleotide sequence: TGTGCCAGCAGCCTATTACGAACAGATACGCAGTATTTT. Protein: CASSLLRTDTQYF.